The 29 T cell receptor beta chains below come from one sample, sequenced in a study of cytomegalovirus exposure and HLA in healthy donors. The primer mix had 60 Vbeta and 13 Jbeta primers. The table came from immunoSEQ multiplex PCR; TCRdb's copy has only in-frame clones and leaves some out. This sample contains 35,000 to 45,000 clones. Source material: PBMCs. The receptors were gathered from a male donor in good health and CMV-seronegative.

The chain employs TRBV7-2 and TRBJ1-2, with D possibly being TRBD1 (5 bases). The CDR3 is 13 amino acids. Germline CDR1 SGHTA, CDR2 FQGNSA. V was pared by 3 bases and J by 7 bases, with 12 bases between. In nucleotides, the CDR3 is TGTGCCAGCAGCTTCCCAGGGTACGGTGGCTACACCTTC. The encoded protein is CASSFPGYGGYTF.

Points on this clone: The junction does not match germline at one end; this may be a read error. The V gene is TRBV15, the J gene TRBJ1-1, with a possible D match to TRBD1 (6 bases). Germline V lookup: CDR1 LNHNV, CDR2 YYDKDF (reference sequence). The CDR3 runs to 15 residues. Here the CDR3 reads CATSGGRTVNAEAFF. CDR3 in DNA: TGTGCCACCAGCGGGGGAAGGACAGTGAACGCTGAAGCTTTCTTT.

The rearrangement joins TRBV5-6 to TRBJ2-7; 11 bases line up with TRBD2. This CDR3 contains 17 residues. Losses at the gene ends were 4 bases for V and 3 bases for J; bases not matched to a gene: 12. Germline V gene lookup returns CDR1 SGHDT and CDR2 YYEEEE. The CDR3 DNA sequence: TGTGCCAGCAGCCCAGGACAGTTTAGCGGGAGGGTCTACGAGCAGTACTTC. This sequence encodes CASSPGQFSGRVYEQYF.

The chain is built from TRBV27 and TRBJ1-1; tentative D call: TRBD1 (5 bases). Germline CDR1 and CDR2: MNHEY and SMNVEV (reference sequence). With 6 bases removed from V and 12 bases from J, the gap between germline ends came to 17 bases. The CDR3 covers 12 residues. CDR3 sequence: CASRDTSLVPFF. The DNA for the CDR3 is TGTGCCAGCAGGGACACCTCTTTGGTCCCTTTCTTT.

The genes are TRBV6-5 and TRBJ2-7; 8 nucleotides match TRBD1. The CDR3 covers 16 residues. Trimming at V came to 0 bases and at J to 8 bases, leaving 12 bases not matched to a gene. Germline lookup yields CDR1 MNHEY and CDR2 SVGAGI. The CDR3 reads CASSYSGFGTGEKQYF. The CDR3 region has the DNA TGTGCCAGCAGTTACTCGGGCTTCGGGACAGGTGAGAAGCAGTACTTC.

V gene TRBV29-1 combines with J gene TRBJ1-4; D is unclear. This CDR3 is built from 12 residues. Looked up from germline, CDR1 is SQVTM and CDR2 is ANQGSEA. The V and J ends lost 4 bases and 8 bases respectively, with 11 bases between them. DNA for the CDR3: TGCAGCGTTGGCCCGGGTGGGGAAAAACTGTTTTTT. Protein product: CSVGPGGEKLFF. The full variable domain, rest sourced from reference TRBV29-1 and TRBJ1-4, is SAVISQKPSRDICQRGTSLTIQCQVDSQVTMMFWYRQQPGQSLTLIATANQGSEATYESGFVIDKFPISRPNLTFSTLTVSNMSPEDSSIYLCSVGPGGEKLFFGSGTQLSVL.

V and J are TRBV5-1 and TRBJ2-7; 7 bases align to TRBD1. The CDR3 is 15 amino acids. The V gene's germline CDR1 is SGHRS and CDR2 YFSETQ. With V trimmed by 1 base and J by 0 bases, 4 bases remained unmatched. The CDR3 DNA reads as TGCGCCAGCAGCTTGCCCAGGGGGAGCTCCTACGAGCAGTACTTC. It specifies CASSLPRGSSYEQYF.

Frequency places this clone as medium-sized. The chain recombines TRBV14 with TRBJ1-1; tentative D call: TRBD1 (6 bases). The CDR3 has 16 residues. Deletions cut 1 base from V and 0 bases from J, with 12 bases between. Germline-derived CDR1 and CDR2 are SGHDN and FVKESK. CDR3 residues: CASSQALGALNTEAFF. CDR3 coding DNA: TGTGCCAGCAGCCAAGCTCTGGGGGCCCTGAACACTGAAGCTTTCTTT.

With respect to this clone: Germline is not matched at one junction end, which may reflect a read error. At the DNA level, this CDR3 is encoded by other sequences in the same sample as well. The rearrangement links TRBV9 to TRBJ2-7, with no clear D. Germline CDR1 SGDLS, CDR2 YYNGEE. The CDR3 length is 16 residues. This chain's CDR3 is CASSVGESPWSYEQYF. The CDR3 nucleotides are TGTGCTAGCAGCGTAGGCGAATCCCCCTGGAGCTACGAGCAGTACTTC.

The chain carries TRBV27 and TRBJ2-7, with 7 bases matching TRBD1. J was trimmed by 0 bases and V by 7 bases; bases with no gene match: 9. The CDR3 is 15 residues long. Germline V gene sequence: CDR1 MNHEY, CDR2 SMNVEV (reference sequence). The CDR3 nucleotides are TGTGCCAGCAATTCCCGGGACAGCCCCTCCTACGAGCAGTACTTC. Translating gives CASNSRDSPSYEQYF.

The chain is built from TRBV6-6 and TRBJ1-2; D might be TRBD1 (5 bases). Trimming removed 5 bases at V and 4 bases at J, with 17 bases between. There are 15 residues in the CDR3. Germline CDR1 is MNHNY and CDR2 is SVGAGI (reference sequence). CDR3 DNA: TGTGCCAGCAGTGCGACCCAGGGCAGTGGCTATGGCTACACCTTC. This translates into CASSATQGSGYGYTF.

The chain recombines TRBV25-1 with TRBJ2-1, with 12 bases that match TRBD2. This CDR3 contains 16 residues. Trimming at V came to 2 bases and at J to 6 bases, leaving 5 bases not matched to a gene. The germline gives CDR1 MGHDK, CDR2 SYGVNS. This CDR3 reads CASSELAGGPGNEQFF. Here the CDR3 DNA reads TGTGCCAGCAGTGAACTAGCGGGAGGGCCGGGCAATGAGCAGTTCTTC.

The genes are TRBV2 and TRBJ1-2; no clear D. Germline loops: CDR1 SNHLY, CDR2 FYNNEI. Trimming stripped 8 bases from V and 11 bases from J, with 15 bases between. This CDR3 has 11 residues. This chain's CDR3 is CASSAGRGYTF. CDR3 nucleotides: TGTGCCAGCTCCGCAGGAAGAGGGTACACCTTC.

This chain uses TRBV2 with TRBJ2-5; 8 bases are shared with TRBD2. The CDR3 covers 15 residues. Germline values: CDR1 SNHLY, CDR2 FYNNEI. V was clipped by 5 bases and J by 1 base; unmatched bases: 6. CDR3 sequence reads: CASSPTTSVQETQYF. The CDR3 DNA sequence: TGTGCCAGCAGTCCAACGACTAGCGTCCAAGAGACCCAGTACTTC.

The V gene is TRBV29-1, the J gene TRBJ2-3, with 7 bases matching TRBD2. The CDR3 has 15 residues. V shed 4 bases and J 4 bases; nucleotides not matched to a gene: 11. The germline V gene has CDR1 SQVTM and CDR2 ANQGSEA. CDR3 DNA sequence: TGCAGCGTTGCACCCGGGGGGAGGGCTTCAGATACGCAGTATTTT. This sequence encodes CSVAPGGRASDTQYF.

The chain recombines TRBV12-5 with TRBJ2-1; tentative D call: TRBD1 (6 bases). The length of the CDR3 is 16 residues. The germline gives CDR1 LGHNT, CDR2 FRNRAP. Trimming cost V 1 base and J 0 bases, with 10 bases left between them. Here the CDR3 DNA reads TGTGCTAGTGGTTTGGCACAGGGAAGCTCCTACAATGAGCAGTTCTTC. This gives the protein CASGLAQGSSYNEQFF.

The chain is built from TRBV30 and TRBJ2-5, with D perhaps TRBD1 (5 bases). Trimming shortened V by 2 bases and J by 4 bases, and 11 bases separated the two germline ends. The germline gives CDR1 GTSNPN, CDR2 SVGIG (reference sequence). The CDR3 is 13 residues long. CDR3 DNA sequence: TGTGCCTGGAGTACCAGGGTCCGAGAGACCCAGTACTTC. This gives the protein CAWSTRVRETQYF. The full variable domain, with the rest looked up from reference TRBV30 and TRBJ2-5, is SQTIHQWPATLVQPVGSPLSLECTVEGTSNPNLYWYRQAAGRGLQLLFYSVGIGQISSEVPQNLSASRPQDRQFILSSKKLLLSDSGFYLCAWSTRVRETQYFGPGTRLLVL.

The genes are TRBV4-1 and TRBJ2-5, with a possible D match to TRBD1 (6 bases). CDR1 MGHRA and CDR2 YSYEKL come from the germline V gene. The germline V and J ends were trimmed by 1 base and 5 bases, with 17 bases remaining between them. The CDR3 has 16 amino acids. The CDR3 reads CASSQGTGQTGETQYF. In DNA form, the CDR3 reads TGCGCCAGCAGCCAAGGCACTGGACAGACCGGGGAGACCCAGTACTTC.

The chain is built from TRBV11-2 and TRBJ2-1; D gene uncertain. Between the trimmed V and J ends, which lost 6 bases and 7 bases, there was a span of 10 bases. Germline CDR1 reads SGHAT; CDR2 reads FQNNGV. The CDR3 sequence is 12 residues long. The CDR3 loop reads CASSYVENEQFF. CDR3 nucleotide sequence: TGTGCCAGCAGTTACGTGGAGAATGAGCAGTTCTTC.

The chain couples TRBV7-6 to TRBJ2-1; 11 nucleotides line up with TRBD2. With 5 bases clipped from V and 0 bases from J, the junction kept 3 bases outside the gene matches. This CDR3 spans 16 amino acids. Germline loops: CDR1 SGHVS, CDR2 FNYEAQ. The CDR3 nucleotides are TGTGCCAGCAGCGATAGCGGGAGGGCCTCCTACAATGAGCAGTTCTTC. Translated: CASSDSGRASYNEQFF.

The CDR3 DNA reads TGCGCCAGCAGCCCCGTGTTGATAGCAGTTGGCAATGAGCAGTTCTTC. Translation: CASSPVLIAVGNEQFF. The chain employs TRBV4-1 and TRBJ2-1; no reliable D call. The ends were cut back, 4 bases at V and 6 bases at J, with 19 bases in the middle. Per germline, CDR1 MGHRA and CDR2 YSYEKL. The CDR3 has 16 amino acids.

V and J are TRBV14 and TRBJ2-1; 11 nucleotides line up with TRBD2. Germline CDR1 and CDR2: SGHDN and FVKESK. The CDR3 loop spans 16 amino acids. V gave up 3 bases and J gave up 0 bases; unmatched junction bases: 1. The CDR3 DNA is TGTGCCAGCAGCCACGGACTAGCGGGCTCCTACAATGAGCAGTTCTTC. Its translation: CASSHGLAGSYNEQFF. Together with reference TRBV14 and TRBJ2-1, the CDR3 gives the full variable domain: EAGVTQFPSHSVIEKGQTVTLRCDPISGHDNLYWYRRVMGKEIKFLLHFVKESKQDESGMPNNRFLAERTGGTYSTLKVQPAELEDSGVYFCASSHGLAGSYNEQFFGPGTRLTVL.

The chain joins TRBV6-5 to TRBJ1-4, with D uncertain. This CDR3 spans 15 amino acids. The ends were cut back, 6 bases at V and 6 bases at J, with 17 bases in the middle. Germline assignment: CDR1 MNHEY and CDR2 SVGAGI. The CDR3: CASSRTTGLDEKLFF. In DNA, the CDR3 is TGTGCCAGCAGCCGAACCACGGGTCTCGATGAAAAACTGTTTTTT.

This chain connects TRBV5-6 to TRBJ1-1; D gene ambiguous. V was cut by 6 bases and J by 4 bases, with 13 bases left in between. This CDR3 region has 13 residues. Germline CDR1 SGHDT, CDR2 YYEEEE. CDR3 in DNA: TGTGCCAGCACCCAGTTAATCCGCACTGAAGCTTTCTTT. Translation: CASTQLIRTEAFF.

In DNA, the CDR3 is TGTGCCATCAGTAGTAACGACAGGACGGGGAATGAGCAGTTCTTC. It codes for CAISSNDRTGNEQFF. The rearrangement links TRBV10-3 to TRBJ2-1, with a tentative D call TRBD1 (6 bases). This CDR3 has 15 amino acids. V was cut by 5 bases and J by 7 bases, with 18 bases left in between. CDR1 and CDR2 (germline): ENHRY, SYGVKD.

The chain couples TRBV19 to TRBJ2-1; 8 bases agree with TRBD1. The V and J ends lost 4 bases and 5 bases, in that order; junction bases with no gene match: 4. This CDR3 spans 14 amino acids. Germline CDR1 is LNHDA and CDR2 is SQIVND (reference sequence). The DNA for the CDR3 is TGTGCCAGTAGTACGGGGGACAGGCACAATGAGCAGTTCTTC. Amino acid sequence: CASSTGDRHNEQFF.

This chain uses TRBV7-2 with TRBJ2-7; 9 bases are shared with TRBD1. The CDR3 runs to 16 residues. The ends lost 5 bases at V and 6 bases at J; junction bases unmatched: 14. Germline CDR1 and CDR2: SGHTA and FQGNSA. The CDR3 is CASSRGHRQGDREQYF. The CDR3 bases are TGTGCCAGCAGCCGAGGCCATCGACAGGGGGATCGCGAGCAGTACTTC.

V gene TRBV5-1 combines with J gene TRBJ2-5, with TRBD2 identical over 13 bases. V trimming: 4 bases; J trimming: 5 bases; junction bases outside the gene matches: 5. The CDR3 runs to 15 residues. Looked up from germline, CDR1 is SGHRS and CDR2 is YFSETQ. The DNA for the CDR3 is TGCGCCAGCAGCACTAGCGGGGGGGCCGAGGAGACCCAGTACTTC. It translates to CASSTSGGAEETQYF.

The V gene is TRBV5-6, the J gene TRBJ2-5, with D perhaps TRBD1 (5 bases). Germline-derived CDR1 and CDR2 are SGHDT and YYEEEE. CDR3 length equals 13 residues. V shed 1 base and J shed 6 bases, with 10 bases lying between them. The CDR3 loop reads CASSLSAGQTQYF. The DNA of the CDR3 is TGTGCCAGCAGCTTGTCCGCAGGGCAGACCCAGTACTTC.